The source of this T cell receptor (beta chain) is a study of CD8 T cells in Susac syndrome. J gave up 9 bases and V 4 bases, and 14 bases lay outside the gene matches. From germline, CDR1 is MNHNS and CDR2 SASEGT. The CDR3 totals 16 residues. In blood CD8+ and CD4+ T cells, TCR beta underwent sequencing. TEMRA cells were FACS-enriched, unlike CD8+ and CD4+ T cells, which were negatively isolated. An input of about 0.5 to 1 ug of RNA was subjected to reverse transcription using random hexamers. Across 54 Vbeta and 13 Jbeta, TCR beta CDR3 was amplified with immunoSEQ multiplex PCR. TCRdb re-derived calls from the immunoSEQ multiplex PCR reads in MiXCR, one entry per CDR3 protein. Counted here are about 200,000 distinct CDR3 sequences, roughly 92% occurring once; the ten biggest clones make up around 0.1%.

The sample taken for sequencing was CD4+ T cells from PBMCs. The J gene is TRBJ1-5, the V gene TRBV6-1, with 8 bases identical to TRBD1. This TCR came from a human donor in good health. CDR3 in DNA: TGTGCCAGCAGTGCTAAAAGTGGGGTAACAGGGGGGCCCCAGCATTTT. The encoded protein is CASSAKSGVTGGPQHF.